The rows below give T cell receptor beta chains drawn from one sample of a study of T-cell reconstitution after alpha-beta-depleted transplantation in children. In TCRdb, the PCR reads were re-called with MiXCR into one record per CDR3 protein. The data contain about 170,000 distinct CDR3 sequences, approximately 12% of them seen just once; the ten biggest clones take up roughly 13%. The sample was PBMCs, taken before TCRalphabeta/CD19-depleted stem cell transplant. These receptors all stem from a boy between 2 and 10 years old with acute myeloid leukemia, due to receive a stem cell transplant. The CDR3 runs from the conserved cysteine through the conserved F or W. Fields, in order: J gene, D gene, V gene, clone size, CDR3 protein, CDR3 DNA. The D gene is left open where the match is weak. The size entry is marked missing in some rows and otherwise reads once, few, many or a size class.

J: TRBJ1-5
D: TRBD1
V: TRBV20-1
size: many
CDR3: CSAAGTGRRSNQPQHF
DNA: TGCAGTGCTGCGGGGACAGGGCGACGTAGCAATCAGCCCCAGCATTTT

J: TRBJ2-2
D: NA
V: TRBV6-5
size: many
CDR3: CASSRPGEATGELFF
DNA: TGTGCCAGCAGTCGTCCGGGGGAGGCCACCGGGGAGCTGTTTTTT

J: TRBJ2-1
D: NA
V: TRBV6-5
size: many
CDR3: CASSYSSWGGEQFF
DNA: TGTGCCAGCAGTTACTCGTCCTGGGGCGGTGAGCAGTTCTTC

J: TRBJ1-1
D: NA
V: TRBV27
size: many
CDR3: CASSFAGPAEAFF
DNA: TGTGCCAGCAGTTTCGCAGGGCCTGCAGAAGCTTTCTTT

J: TRBJ2-5
D: NA
V: TRBV7-2
size: many
CDR3: CASSLGLLQETQYF
DNA: TGTGCCAGCAGCTTAGGCCTTCTCCAAGAGACCCAGTACTTC

J: TRBJ2-5
D: TRBD1
V: TRBV20-1
size: many
CDR3: CSAATGTGPLSKGTQYF
DNA: TGCAGTGCAGCAACCGGGACAGGACCCTTATCAAAGGGGACCCAGTACTTC

J: TRBJ1-6
D: NA
V: TRBV12-3/TRBV12-4
size: many
CDR3: CASSRAGTNSPLHF
DNA: TGTGCCAGCAGTCGGGCAGGGACAAATTCACCCCTCCACTTT

J: TRBJ2-1
D: NA
V: TRBV7-9
size: few
CDR3: CASSLQEVNEQFF
DNA: TGTGCCAGCAGCTTACAGGAGGTCAATGAGCAGTTCTTC

J: TRBJ1-1
D: NA
V: TRBV28
size: NA
CDR3: CASILRGKNTEAFF
DNA: TGTGCCAGCATACTAAGGGGCAAGAACACTGAAGCTTTCTTT

J: TRBJ2-3
D: TRBD2
V: TRBV28
size: many
CDR3: CASSVIAGADTQYF
DNA: TGTGCCAGCAGTGTAATAGCGGGAGCAGATACGCAGTATTTT